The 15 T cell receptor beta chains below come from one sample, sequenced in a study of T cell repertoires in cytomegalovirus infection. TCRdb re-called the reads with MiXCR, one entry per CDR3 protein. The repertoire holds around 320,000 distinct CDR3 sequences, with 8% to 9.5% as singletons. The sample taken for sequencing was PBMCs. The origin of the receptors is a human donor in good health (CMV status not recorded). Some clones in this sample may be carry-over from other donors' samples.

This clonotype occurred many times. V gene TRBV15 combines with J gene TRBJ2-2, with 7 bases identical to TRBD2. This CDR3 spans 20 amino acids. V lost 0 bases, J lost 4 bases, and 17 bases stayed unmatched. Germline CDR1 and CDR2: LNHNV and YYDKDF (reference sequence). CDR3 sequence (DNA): TGTGCCACCAGCAGAGATAACCCGGAAAGGGGAGGGGTGAGCACCGGGGAGCTGTTTTTT. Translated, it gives CATSRDNPERGGVSTGELFF.

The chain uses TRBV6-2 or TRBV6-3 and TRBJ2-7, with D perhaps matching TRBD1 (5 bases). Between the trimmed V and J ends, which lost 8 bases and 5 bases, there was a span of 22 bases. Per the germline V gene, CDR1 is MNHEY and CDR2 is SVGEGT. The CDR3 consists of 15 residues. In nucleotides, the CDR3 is TGTGCCAGCCATACAGTTGGAAGGGGTTTGCACGAGCAGTACTTC. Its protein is CASHTVGRGLHEQYF.

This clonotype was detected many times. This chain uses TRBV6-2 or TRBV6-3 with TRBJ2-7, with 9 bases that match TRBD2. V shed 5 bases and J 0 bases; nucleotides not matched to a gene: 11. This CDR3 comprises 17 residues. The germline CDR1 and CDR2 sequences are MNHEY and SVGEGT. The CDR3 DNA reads TGTGCCAGCAGTAACCCTGGACTAGCGACGAGCTCCTACGAGCAGTACTTC. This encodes CASSNPGLATSSYEQYF.

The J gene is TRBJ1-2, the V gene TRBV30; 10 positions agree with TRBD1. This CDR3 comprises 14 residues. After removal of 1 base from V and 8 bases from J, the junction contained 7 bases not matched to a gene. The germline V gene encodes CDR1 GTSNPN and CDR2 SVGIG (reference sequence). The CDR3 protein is CAWSATGTGDGYTF. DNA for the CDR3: TGTGCCTGGAGTGCGACCGGGACAGGGGACGGCTACACCTTC.

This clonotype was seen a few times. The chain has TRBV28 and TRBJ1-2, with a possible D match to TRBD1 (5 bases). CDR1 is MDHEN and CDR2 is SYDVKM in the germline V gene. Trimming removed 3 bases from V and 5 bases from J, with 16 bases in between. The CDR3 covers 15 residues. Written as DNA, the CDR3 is TGTGCCAGCAGTTTCCTCCCGCAGGGAGTTTATGGCTACACCTTC. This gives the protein CASSFLPQGVYGYTF.

The CDR3 protein is CASSPDRTSGGALQYF. DNA for the CDR3: TGTGCCAGCAGCCCCGACCGGACTAGCGGGGGGGCCCTGCAGTATTTT. This chain joins TRBV7-2 and TRBJ2-3; 15 bases line up with TRBD2. Germline V gene sequence: CDR1 SGHTA, CDR2 FQGNSA. V was pared by 5 bases and J by 11 bases, with 11 bases of the junction left unmatched. This CDR3 contains 16 residues.

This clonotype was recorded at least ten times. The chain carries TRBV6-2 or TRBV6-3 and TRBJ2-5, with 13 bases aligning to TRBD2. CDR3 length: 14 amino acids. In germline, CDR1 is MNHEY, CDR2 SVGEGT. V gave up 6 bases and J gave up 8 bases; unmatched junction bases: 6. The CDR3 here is CASRRTSGRITQYF. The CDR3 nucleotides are TGTGCCAGCAGGAGGACTAGCGGGAGAATCACCCAGTACTTC.

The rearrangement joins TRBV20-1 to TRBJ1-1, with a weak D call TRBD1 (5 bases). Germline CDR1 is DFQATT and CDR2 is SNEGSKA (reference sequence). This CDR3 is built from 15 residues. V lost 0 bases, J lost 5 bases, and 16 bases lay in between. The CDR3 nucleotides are TGCAGTGCTAGAGATCCCACAGGTGGTAGGACTGAAGCTTTCTTT. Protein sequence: CSARDPTGGRTEAFF.

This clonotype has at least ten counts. This CDR3 reads CAISGQGQNTEAFF. For the CDR3, the DNA is TGTGCCATCAGTGGTCAGGGGCAGAACACTGAAGCTTTCTTT. The gene calls are TRBV10-3 and TRBJ1-1; tentative D call: TRBD1 (6 bases). CDR3 length: 14 residues. CDR1 is ENHRY, CDR2 SYGVKD, per germline. Between the trimmed V and J ends, which lost 4 bases and 1 base, there was a span of 10 bases.

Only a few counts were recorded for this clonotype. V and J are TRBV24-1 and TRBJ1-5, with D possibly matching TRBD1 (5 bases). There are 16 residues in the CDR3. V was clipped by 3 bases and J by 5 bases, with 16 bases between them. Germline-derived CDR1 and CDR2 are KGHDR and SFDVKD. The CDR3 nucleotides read TGTGCCACCAGTGATCCAAGGGACTCTGGAGATCAGCCCCAGCATTTT. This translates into CATSDPRDSGDQPQHF.

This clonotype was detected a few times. CDR3 amino acids: CASLRGYEQYF. The CDR3 DNA follows: TGTGCCAGTTTGAGGGGGTACGAGCAGTACTTC. The rearrangement joins TRBV6-1 to TRBJ2-7, with D perhaps TRBD1 (6 bases). The CDR3 loop spans 11 amino acids. Per the germline V gene, CDR1 is MNHNS and CDR2 is SASEGT. Between the trimmed V and J ends, which lost 9 bases and 4 bases, there was a span of 10 bases.

The CDR3 is CASTPFGPGELFF. The CDR3 DNA reads TGTGCCAGCACCCCTTTTGGACCCGGGGAGCTGTTTTTT. The chain couples TRBV27 to TRBJ2-2; no clear D gene. Germline-derived CDR1 and CDR2 are MNHEY and SMNVEV (reference sequence). The V and J ends lost 7 bases and 6 bases respectively, with 12 bases between them. The CDR3 contains 13 residues.

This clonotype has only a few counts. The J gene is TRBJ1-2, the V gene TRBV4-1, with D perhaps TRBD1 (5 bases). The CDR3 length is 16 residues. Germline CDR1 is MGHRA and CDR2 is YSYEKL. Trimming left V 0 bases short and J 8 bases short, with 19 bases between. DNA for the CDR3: TGCGCCAGCAGCCAAGAAAGCACTCAGGGTTTCAAGGGCTACACCTTC. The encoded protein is CASSQESTQGFKGYTF.

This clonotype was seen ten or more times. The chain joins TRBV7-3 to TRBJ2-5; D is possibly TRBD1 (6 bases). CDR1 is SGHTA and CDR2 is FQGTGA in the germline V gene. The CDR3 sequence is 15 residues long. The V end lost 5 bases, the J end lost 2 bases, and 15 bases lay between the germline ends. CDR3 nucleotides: TGTGCCAGCAGCCCAGGGACAAGAAATCAAGAGACCCAGTACTTC. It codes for CASSPGTRNQETQYF.

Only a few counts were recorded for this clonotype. The CDR3 sequence is CSVKTQGYEQYF. The CDR3 bases are TGCAGTGTTAAGACGCAGGGCTACGAGCAGTACTTC. The chain is built from TRBV20-1 and TRBJ2-7; possible D gene TRBD1, 5 bases. CDR3 size: 12 residues. Deletions cut 7 bases from V and 3 bases from J, with 13 bases between. Germline CDR1 and CDR2: DFQATT and SNEGSKA (reference sequence).